The clone carrying this T cell receptor (beta chain) showed up just once. What it recognizes is unknown. The use of genomic DNA as template underpinned the TCR beta VDJ and CDR3 profiling. TCRdb re-called the reads through MiXCR, storing one row per CDR3 protein. Found here are roughly 290,000 distinct CDR3 sequences, approximately 60% of them singletons; the top ten hold 1% to 1.5%. The sample belongs to a study of CD8+CD57+ T cells in acquired aplastic anemia. Losses at the gene ends were 5 bases for V and 8 bases for J; bases not matched to a gene: 19. The CDR3 sequence is 18 residues long. Germline assignment: CDR1 SGHTA and CDR2 FQGTGA. Whole-study findings and limits: Both patients and controls carried the same twenty-nine CD8+ CDR3 sequences.

Patients who underwent sequencing had shown CD8+CD57+ cell expansion by flow cytometry. The clonotype was recovered from a human donor with aplastic anemia. The chain joins TRBV7-3 to TRBJ2-2; 8 nucleotides line up with TRBD1. Sequencing was done on a sample of sorted CD4+, CD8+, or CD8+CD57+ T cells (not recorded which) from PBMCs. This CDR3 reads CASSHGKRDRGPAGELFF. DNA of the CDR3: TGTGCCAGCAGCCATGGGAAGAGAGACAGGGGACCCGCTGGGGAGCTGTTTTTT. The complete variable domain, with remaining parts taken from reference TRBV7-3 and TRBJ2-2, reads GAGVSQTPSNKVTEKGKYVELRCDPISGHTALYWYRQSLGQGPEFLIYFQGTGAADDSGLPNDRFFAVRPEGSVSTLKIQRTERGDSAVYLCASSHGKRDRGPAGELFFGEGSRLTVL.